One sample yielded the 21 T cell receptor beta chains listed below, sequenced in a study of response to subunit inactivated influenza vaccine. Each CDR3 protein gets one entry after TCRdb re-called the RT-PCR reads with MiXCR. The sample includes about 780,000 distinct CDR3 sequences, less than 20% of them seen just once. Sequencing was performed on PBMCs from blood, taken about 5 days after vaccination. Every receptor here comes from a man aged 50 to 59 who received an inactivated influenza vaccine.

This clonotype was counted many times. J is TRBJ2-3 and V is TRBV7-6; TRBD2 aligns across 10 bases. The CDR3 is made up of 17 amino acids. Germline CDR1 is SGHVS and CDR2 is FNYEAQ. The V gene end was trimmed by 5 bases and the J gene end by 3 bases; junction bases not matched to a gene: 11. CDR3 amino acids: CASSLGATSGLTDTQYF. The CDR3 bases are TGTGCCAGCAGCCTTGGGGCGACTAGCGGGCTAACAGATACGCAGTATTTT.

This clonotype was found a few times. The rearrangement uses TRBV15 and TRBJ2-1; D is possibly TRBD2 (5 bases). The CDR3 totals 16 residues. CDR1 and CDR2 (germline): LNHNV, YYDKDF (reference sequence). Trimming stripped 5 bases from V and 1 base from J, with 15 bases between. The CDR3 DNA is TGTGCCACCAGCGATTCTCCCTCGGGGTCCTACAATGAGCAGTTCTTC. It encodes CATSDSPSGSYNEQFF.

This chain connects TRBV18 to TRBJ2-1, with 7 bases that match TRBD1. V was pared by 5 bases and J by 0 bases, with 7 bases of the junction left unmatched. The germline V gene encodes CDR1 KGHSH and CDR2 LQKENI. The CDR3 runs 16 residues. CDR3 sequence reads: CASSYRQGSSYNEQFF. DNA for the CDR3: TGTGCCAGCTCATACCGACAGGGAAGCTCCTACAATGAGCAGTTCTTC. Looking up the rest from reference TRBV18 and TRBJ2-1 gives the full variable domain: NAGVMQNPRHLVRRRGQEARLRCSPMKGHSHVYWYRQLPEEGLKFMVYLQKENIIDESGMPKERFSAEFPKEGPSILRIQQVVRGDSAAYFCASSYRQGSSYNEQFFGPGTRLTVL.

The chain combines TRBV5-1 with TRBJ2-5; TRBD1 agrees at 7 bases. The CDR3 covers 16 residues. With 3 bases clipped from V and 2 bases from J, the junction kept 10 bases outside the gene matches. CDR1 and CDR2 (germline): SGHRS, YFSETQ. The CDR3 coding sequence is TGCGCCAGCAGCTACGTCCGGGACAGTCTTCAAGAGACCCAGTACTTC. Its protein is CASSYVRDSLQETQYF. The full variable domain, with the rest looked up from reference TRBV5-1 and TRBJ2-5, is KAGVTQTPRYLIKTRGQQVTLSCSPISGHRSVSWYQQTPGQGLQFLFEYFSETQRNKGNFPGRFSGRQFSNSRSEMNVSTLELGDSALYLCASSYVRDSLQETQYFGPGTRLLVL.

The chain links TRBV7-3 to TRBJ2-1; a weak D match, TRBD1 (5 bases). The germline V gene has CDR1 SGHTA and CDR2 FQGTGA. The CDR3 is 16 amino acids. V was clipped by 1 base and J by 0 bases, with 10 bases between them. CDR3 nucleotides: TGTGCCAGCAGCTTAATAGGTAGGGGCTCCTACAATGAGCAGTTCTTC. Translating gives CASSLIGRGSYNEQFF. The full variable domain, in which reference TRBV7-3 and TRBJ2-1 provide the parts outside the CDR3, is GAGVSQTPSNKVTEKGKYVELRCDPISGHTALYWYRQSLGQGPEFLIYFQGTGAADDSGLPNDRFFAVRPEGSVSTLKIQRTERGDSAVYLCASSLIGRGSYNEQFFGPGTRLTVL.

Ten or more counts support this clonotype. The gene calls are TRBV7-2 and TRBJ2-7, with 12 bases matching TRBD2. This CDR3 is built from 15 residues. J was trimmed by 3 bases and V by 5 bases; bases with no gene match: 5. Germline loops: CDR1 SGHTA, CDR2 FQGNSA. The CDR3 coding sequence is TGTGCCAGCAGCCGGACTAGCGGGATTAACTACGAGCAGTACTTC. Encoded protein: CASSRTSGINYEQYF.

This clonotype was seen at least ten times. The gene calls are TRBV12-3 or TRBV12-4 and TRBJ2-3; 7 nucleotides agree with TRBD1. The CDR3 totals 14 residues. The ends lost 5 bases at V and 2 bases at J; junction bases unmatched: 4. DNA for the CDR3: TGTGCCAGCAGTGCCGGGACAGCCACAGATACGCAGTATTTT. Its protein product is CASSAGTATDTQYF.

V usage is TRBV6-1 and J usage is TRBJ2-1; 8 positions agree with TRBD2. Germline V gene data show CDR1 as MNHNS and CDR2 as SASEGT. The ends lost 9 bases at V and 7 bases at J; junction bases unmatched: 11. The CDR3 totals 14 residues. Here the CDR3 reads CASQAGVVGNEQFF. Here the CDR3 DNA reads TGTGCCAGTCAAGCGGGAGTGGTTGGGAATGAGCAGTTCTTC.

The genes are TRBV20-1 and TRBJ1-1, with a weak D call TRBD1 (6 bases). Looked up from germline, CDR1 is DFQATT and CDR2 is SNEGSKA (reference sequence). The CDR3 covers 14 residues. CDR3 nucleotides: TGCAGAGCTTCGGACAGACGCATGAACACTGAAGCTTTCTTT. Protein product: CRASDRRMNTEAFF.

The chain carries TRBV7-2 and TRBJ2-5; TRBD2 might be the D (5 bases). Trimming took off 7 bases at V and 5 bases at J, with 17 bases between the two ends. The CDR3 covers 14 residues. Looked up from germline, CDR1 is SGHTA and CDR2 is FQGNSA. CDR3 protein: CASTPGFRRETQYF. The DNA of the CDR3 is TGTGCCAGCACCCCAGGATTCAGGAGGGAGACCCAGTACTTC.

The J gene is TRBJ2-2, the V gene TRBV20-1, with TRBD2 identical over 16 bases. The CDR3 extends over 16 amino acids. J lost 6 bases, V lost 0 bases, and 1 base had no gene match. Germline CDR1 and CDR2: DFQATT and SNEGSKA (reference sequence). The CDR3 DNA is TGCAGTGCTAGAGAAGGGACTAGCGGGGGGGCCGGGGAGCTGTTTTTT. It yields the protein CSAREGTSGGAGELFF.

Many counts were recorded for this clonotype. The rearrangement uses TRBV29-1 and TRBJ2-1; D is unresolved. The CDR3 loop spans 14 amino acids. Germline loops: CDR1 SQVTM, CDR2 ANQGSEA. The ends were cut back, 7 bases at V and 7 bases at J, with 20 bases in the middle. This CDR3 reads CSALSWYALNEQFF. CDR3 in DNA: TGCAGCGCCCTGAGTTGGTACGCATTGAATGAGCAGTTCTTC.

The table lists this clonotype with a few counts. This rearrangement joins TRBV7-9 to TRBJ2-2, with a tentative D call TRBD2 (5 bases). CDR3 length equals 15 residues. In germline, CDR1 is SEHNR, CDR2 FQNEAQ (reference sequence). V lost 5 bases and J 0 bases, leaving 10 bases between the germline ends. CDR3 in DNA: TGTGCCAGCAGCCCACAGCGGACGAACACCGGGGAGCTGTTTTTT. This sequence encodes CASSPQRTNTGELFF.

The chain employs TRBV9 and TRBJ2-1, with D tentatively TRBD1 or TRBD2 (5 bases each). Trimming removed 6 bases from V and 6 bases from J, with 22 bases in between. The CDR3 length is 16 residues. Germline lookup yields CDR1 SGDLS and CDR2 YYNGEE. The DNA for the CDR3 is TGTGCCAGCACCCTAGGTGCTTTTGGGGGAGTCAATGAGCAGTTCTTC. Its protein is CASTLGAFGGVNEQFF.

This clonotype has more than one count but fewer than ten. V usage is TRBV21-1 and J usage is TRBJ1-1. TRBV21-1 is marked as a pseudogene. CDR3 length: 16 residues. The CDR3 reads CASSKDAGGQNTEAFF. The CDR3, as DNA: TGTGCCAGCAGCAAAGATGCTGGAGGGCAGAACACTGAAGCTTTCTTT.

The chain couples TRBV28 to TRBJ2-3; D remains unclear. CDR1 MDHEN and CDR2 SYDVKM come from the germline V gene. Trimming shortened V by 5 bases and J by 6 bases, and 21 bases separated the two germline ends. CDR3 length equals 16 residues. CDR3 region: CASSARQVSRKDTQYF. The CDR3, as DNA: TGTGCCAGCAGTGCGCGCCAGGTCTCTAGAAAGGATACGCAGTATTTT.

This clonotype was found a few times. The J gene is TRBJ2-7, the V gene TRBV6-2 or TRBV6-3; D is unresolved. Germline V lookup: CDR1 MNHEY, CDR2 SVGEGT. The V end lost 5 bases, the J end lost 6 bases, and 14 bases lay between the germline ends. The CDR3 loop spans 13 amino acids. The CDR3: CASSHNIVSEQYF. The CDR3 coding sequence is TGTGCCAGCAGTCACAACATAGTCTCCGAGCAGTACTTC.

This clonotype was seen only a few times. J is TRBJ2-5 and V is TRBV20-1; D is unresolved. V lost 7 bases and J 0 bases, leaving 12 bases between the germline ends. The V gene's germline CDR1 is DFQATT and CDR2 SNEGSKA (reference sequence). The CDR3 length is 13 residues. CDR3 amino acids: CSGFRRNQETQYF. The CDR3 DNA reads TGCAGTGGCTTTAGAAGAAACCAAGAGACCCAGTACTTC.

J is TRBJ2-5 and V is TRBV5-6; 11 bases are a match to TRBD2. V lost 0 bases to trimming and J lost 5 bases; unmatched junction nucleotides: 9. Germline V CDR1 and CDR2: SGHDT, YYEEEE. This CDR3 region has 17 residues. The CDR3 coding sequence is TGTGCCAGCAGCTTGGAGGGTAGCGGGGGGGCCTCCGAGACCCAGTACTTC. Amino acid sequence: CASSLEGSGGASETQYF.

This clonotype showed up just a few times. This chain connects TRBV6-5 to TRBJ2-5; tentative D call: TRBD2 (7 bases). CDR1 MNHEY and CDR2 SVGAGI come from the germline V gene. V dropped 1 base and J dropped 5 bases, with 17 bases sitting between them. This CDR3 contains 16 residues. The CDR3 nucleotides read TGTGCCAGCAGTTACTTTGGGGGGGCGGGTGCGGAGACCCAGTACTTC. As protein: CASSYFGGAGAETQYF.

The chain joins TRBV6-1 to TRBJ2-7; TRBD2 matches 8 bases. This CDR3 comprises 15 residues. Trimming removed 5 bases from V and 2 bases from J; junction bases left unmatched: 8. CDR1 MNHNS and CDR2 SASEGT come from the germline V gene. CDR3 DNA sequence: TGTGCCAGCAGTCCAGTAGAGCGGGGGACCTACGAGCAGTACTTC. Translated: CASSPVERGTYEQYF.